This entry features one T cell receptor beta chain sequence. This sample was taken from a study of low-dose radiotherapy and immunotherapy resistance in tumors. With TRAV- and TRBV-specific primers, first-strand cDNA was made, covering the alpha and beta chains. TCRs underwent 15 to 25 PCR cycles of amplification with a constant-region primer and V-primer adapter. TCRdb re-called the reads with MiXCR, one entry per CDR3 protein. The table shows roughly 100,000 distinct CDR3 sequences, with less than 25% occurring only once. The CDR3 has 14 amino acids. The V end was cut by 4 bases, the J end by 1 base, with 7 bases between. Per the germline V gene, CDR1 is LGHDT and CDR2 is YNNKEL (reference sequence). Time point: after trial treatment. The treatment denotes: LDRT plus nivolumab, ipilimumab, low-dose cyclophosphamide and aspirin (RACIN trial). Treatment of the donors consisted of nivolumab and ipilimumab (plus aspirin, low-dose cyclophosphamide and low-dose radiotherapy).

This chain joins TRBV3-1 and TRBJ2-2; D remains ambiguous. The specimen comprised PBMCs, sampled after low-dose radiotherapy plus immunotherapy. This receptor was obtained from a male donor with prostate cancer. The DNA of the CDR3 is TGTGCCAGCAGCCGAGACCTGAACACCGGGGAGCTGTTTTTT. Its translation is CASSRDLNTGELFF. Complete variable domain (other parts from reference TRBV3-1 and TRBJ2-2): DTAVSQTPKYLVTQMGNDKSIKCEQNLGHDTMYWYKQDSKKFLKIMFSYNNKELIINETVPNRFSPKSPDKAHLNLHINSLELGDSAVYFCASSRDLNTGELFFGEGSRLTVL.